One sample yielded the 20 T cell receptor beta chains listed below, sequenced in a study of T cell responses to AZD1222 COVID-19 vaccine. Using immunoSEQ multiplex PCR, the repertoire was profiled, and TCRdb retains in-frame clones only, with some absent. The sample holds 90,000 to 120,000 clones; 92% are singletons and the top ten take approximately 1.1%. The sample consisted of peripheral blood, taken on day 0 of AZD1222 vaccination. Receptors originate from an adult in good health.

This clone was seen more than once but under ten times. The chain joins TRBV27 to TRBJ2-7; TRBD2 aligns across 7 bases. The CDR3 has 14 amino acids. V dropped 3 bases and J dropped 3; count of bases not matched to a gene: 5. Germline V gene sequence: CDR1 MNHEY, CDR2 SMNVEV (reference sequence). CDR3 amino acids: CASSFAGDIYEQYF. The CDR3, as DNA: TGTGCCAGCAGTTTTGCGGGAGATATCTACGAGCAGTACTTC.

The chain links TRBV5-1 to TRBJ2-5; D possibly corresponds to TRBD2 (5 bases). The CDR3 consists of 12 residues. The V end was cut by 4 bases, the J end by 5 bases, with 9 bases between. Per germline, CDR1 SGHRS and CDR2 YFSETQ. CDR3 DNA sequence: TGCGCCAGCAGCAGGGAGAGGGAGACCCAGTACTTC. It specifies CASSRERETQYF.

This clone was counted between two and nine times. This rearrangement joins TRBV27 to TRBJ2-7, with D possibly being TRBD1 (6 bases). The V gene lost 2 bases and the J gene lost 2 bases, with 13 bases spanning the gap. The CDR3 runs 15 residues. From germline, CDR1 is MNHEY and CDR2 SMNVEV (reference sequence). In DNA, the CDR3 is TGTGCCAGCAGTTTAATGACAGGTCGGACCTACGAGCAGTACTTC. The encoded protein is CASSLMTGRTYEQYF.

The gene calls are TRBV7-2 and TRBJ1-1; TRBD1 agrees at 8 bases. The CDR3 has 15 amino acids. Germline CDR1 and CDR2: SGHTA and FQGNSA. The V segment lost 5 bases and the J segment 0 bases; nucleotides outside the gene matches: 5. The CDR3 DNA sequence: TGTGCCAGCAGCCTTCGGACAGGGATGAACACTGAAGCTTTCTTT. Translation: CASSLRTGMNTEAFF.

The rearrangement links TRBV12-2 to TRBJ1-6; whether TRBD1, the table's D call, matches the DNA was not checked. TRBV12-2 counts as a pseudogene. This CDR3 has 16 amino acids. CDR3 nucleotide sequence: TGTGCAAGTCGCTTAAAATCCCCAGGGGGCGATTCACCCCTCCACTTT. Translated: CASRLKSPGGDSPLHF.

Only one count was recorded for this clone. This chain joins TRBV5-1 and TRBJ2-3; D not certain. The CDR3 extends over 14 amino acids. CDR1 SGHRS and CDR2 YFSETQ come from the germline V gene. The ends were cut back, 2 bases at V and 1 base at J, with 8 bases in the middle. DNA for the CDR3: TGCGCCAGCAGCTTTACAGCCGGCACAGATACGCAGTATTTT. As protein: CASSFTAGTDTQYF.

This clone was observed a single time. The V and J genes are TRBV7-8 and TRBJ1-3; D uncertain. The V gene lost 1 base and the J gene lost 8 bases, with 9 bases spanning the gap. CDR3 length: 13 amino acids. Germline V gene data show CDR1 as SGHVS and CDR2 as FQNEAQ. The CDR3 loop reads CASSLGVGDTIYF. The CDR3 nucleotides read TGTGCCAGCAGCTTAGGGGTGGGAGACACCATATATTTT.

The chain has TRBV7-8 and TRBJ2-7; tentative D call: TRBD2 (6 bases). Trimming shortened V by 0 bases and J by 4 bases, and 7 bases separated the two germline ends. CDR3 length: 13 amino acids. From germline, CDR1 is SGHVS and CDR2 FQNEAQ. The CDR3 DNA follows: TGTGCCAGCAGCTTAGCTGCGGGATACGAGCAGTACTTC. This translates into CASSLAAGYEQYF.

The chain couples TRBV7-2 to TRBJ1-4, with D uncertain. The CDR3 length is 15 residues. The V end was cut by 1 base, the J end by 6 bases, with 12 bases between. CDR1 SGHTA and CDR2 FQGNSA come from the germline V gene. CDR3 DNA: TGTGCCAGCAGCTTAGTGGTCAGTGTGGATGAAAAACTGTTTTTT. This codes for CASSLVVSVDEKLFF.

In nucleotides, the CDR3 is TGTGCCAGTAGCCCCGGGACAGGGACCTACGAGCAGTACTTC. The encoded protein is CASSPGTGTYEQYF. The chain uses TRBV19 and TRBJ2-7; 9 nucleotides align to TRBD1. This CDR3 contains 14 residues. CDR1 is LNHDA and CDR2 is SQIVND in the germline V gene (reference sequence). Trimming took 6 bases from V and 2 from J; bases not matched to a gene: 5. Filled out from reference TRBV19 and TRBJ2-7, the complete variable domain reads DGGITQSPKYLFRKEGQNVTLSCEQNLNHDAMYWYRQDPGQGLRLIYYSQIVNDFQKGDIAEGYSVSREKKESFPLTVTSAQKNPTAFYLCASSPGTGTYEQYFGPGTRLTVT.

The CDR3 sequence is CATSAFLDDQPQHF. Written as DNA, the CDR3 is TGTGCCACCAGTGCATTCCTCGATGATCAGCCCCAGCATTTT. This chain uses TRBV24-1 with TRBJ1-5, with no clear D. With 5 bases removed from V and 5 bases from J, the gap between germline ends came to 12 bases. Germline V lookup: CDR1 KGHDR, CDR2 SFDVKD. The CDR3 has 14 amino acids.

CDR3 protein: CASSLGQSEVGNTIYF. CDR3 coding DNA: TGCGCCAGCAGCCTGGGACAGTCAGAAGTTGGAAACACCATATATTTT. The chain combines TRBV5-1 with TRBJ1-3; 7 bases align to TRBD1. The CDR3 extends over 16 amino acids. J lost 3 bases, V lost 4 bases, and 10 bases had no gene match. Per germline, CDR1 SGHRS and CDR2 YFSETQ. The variable domain in full, with the rest retrieved from reference TRBV5-1 and TRBJ1-3, is KAGVTQTPRYLIKTRGQQVTLSCSPISGHRSVSWYQQTPGQGLQFLFEYFSETQRNKGNFPGRFSGRQFSNSRSEMNVSTLELGDSALYLCASSLGQSEVGNTIYFGEGSWLTVV.

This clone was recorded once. The CDR3: CASSLQASGNTIYF. CDR3 nucleotide sequence: TGTGCCAGCAGCCTACAAGCCTCTGGAAACACCATATATTTT. The rearrangement uses TRBV11-3 and TRBJ1-3; D is unclear. This CDR3 is 14 amino acids long. V lost 5 bases and J 0 bases, leaving 8 bases between the germline ends. Germline V gene sequence: CDR1 SGHNT, CDR2 YENEEA. Based on the CDR3 plus reference TRBV11-3 and TRBJ1-3, the full variable domain is EAGVVQSPRYKIIEKKQPVAFWCNPISGHNTLYWYLQNLGQGPELLIRYENEEAVDDSQLPKDRFSAERLKGVDSTLKIQPAELGDSAVYLCASSLQASGNTIYFGEGSWLTVV.

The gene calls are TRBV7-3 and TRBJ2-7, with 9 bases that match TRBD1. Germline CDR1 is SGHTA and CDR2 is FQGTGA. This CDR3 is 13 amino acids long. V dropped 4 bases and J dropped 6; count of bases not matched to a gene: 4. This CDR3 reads CASSWTGVGEQYF. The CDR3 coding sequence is TGTGCCAGCAGCTGGACAGGGGTAGGCGAGCAGTACTTC.

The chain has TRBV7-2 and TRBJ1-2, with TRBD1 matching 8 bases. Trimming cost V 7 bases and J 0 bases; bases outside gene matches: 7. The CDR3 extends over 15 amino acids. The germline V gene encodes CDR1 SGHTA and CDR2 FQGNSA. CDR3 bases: TGTGCCAGCAACGCCGGGACAGGACCTAACTATGGCTACACCTTC. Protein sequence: CASNAGTGPNYGYTF.

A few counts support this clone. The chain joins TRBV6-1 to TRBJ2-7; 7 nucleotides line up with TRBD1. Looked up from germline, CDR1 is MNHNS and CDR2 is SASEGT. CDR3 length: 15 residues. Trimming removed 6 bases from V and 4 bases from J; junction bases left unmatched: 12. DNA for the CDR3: TGTGCCAGCAGGGGCTCGACAGGGACGAGGTACGAGCAGTACTTC. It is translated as CASRGSTGTRYEQYF.

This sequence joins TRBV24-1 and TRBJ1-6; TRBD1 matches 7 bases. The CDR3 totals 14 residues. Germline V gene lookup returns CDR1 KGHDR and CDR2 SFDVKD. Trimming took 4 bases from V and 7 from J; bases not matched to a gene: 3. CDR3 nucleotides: TGTGCCACCAGTGAGGGACAGCAAAATTCACCCCTCCACTTT. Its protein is CATSEGQQNSPLHF.

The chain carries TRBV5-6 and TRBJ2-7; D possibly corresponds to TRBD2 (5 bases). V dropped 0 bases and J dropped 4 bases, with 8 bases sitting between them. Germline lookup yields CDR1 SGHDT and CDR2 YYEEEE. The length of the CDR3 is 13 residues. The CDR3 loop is CASSLGGRYEQYF. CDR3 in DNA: TGTGCCAGCAGCTTGGGAGGGCGTTACGAGCAGTACTTC.

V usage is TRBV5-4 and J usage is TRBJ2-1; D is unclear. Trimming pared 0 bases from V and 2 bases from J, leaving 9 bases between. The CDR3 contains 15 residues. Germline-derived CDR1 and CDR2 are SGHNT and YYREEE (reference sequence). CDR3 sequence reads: CASSLAVPTYNEQFF. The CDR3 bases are TGTGCCAGCAGCTTGGCTGTCCCCACCTACAATGAGCAGTTCTTC.

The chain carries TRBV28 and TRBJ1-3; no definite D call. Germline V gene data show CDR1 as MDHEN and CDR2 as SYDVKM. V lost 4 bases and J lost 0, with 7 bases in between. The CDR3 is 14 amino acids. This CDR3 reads CASSSGFSGNTIYF. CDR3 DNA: TGTGCCAGCAGTTCGGGATTCTCTGGAAACACCATATATTTT.